Presented here are 16 T cell receptor beta chains from one specimen sequenced in a study of cytomegalovirus exposure and HLA in healthy donors. The PCR was carried out with 60 Vbeta primers and 13 Jbeta primers. TCRdb keeps only in-frame clones here, not all; method: immunoSEQ multiplex PCR. Of some 250,000 clones listed, more than 75% are singletons. The sample taken for sequencing was PBMCs. The receptors originated from a woman in her thirties or forties in good health and CMV-seropositive.

This CDR3 reads CASSPLTGVSNQPQHF. In DNA form, the CDR3 reads TGTGCCAGCAGCCCGCTGACAGGGGTGAGCAATCAGCCCCAGCATTTT. The chain recombines TRBV7-8 with TRBJ1-5; 8 nucleotides align to TRBD1. From germline, CDR1 is SGHVS and CDR2 FQNEAQ. The V gene end was trimmed by 5 bases and the J gene end by 1 base; junction bases not matched to a gene: 7. The CDR3 sequence is 16 residues long. The full variable domain, completed using reference TRBV7-8 and TRBJ1-5, is GAGVSQSPRYKVAKRGQDVALRCDPISGHVSLFWYQQALGQGPEFLTYFQNEAQLDKSGLPSDRFFAERPEGSVSTLKIQRTQQEDSAVYLCASSPLTGVSNQPQHFGDGTRLSIL.

The rearrangement links TRBV7-8 to TRBJ2-2, with D possibly matching TRBD1 (6 bases). In germline, CDR1 is SGHVS, CDR2 FQNEAQ. The length of the CDR3 is 14 residues. V lost 3 bases and J 7 bases, leaving 12 bases between the germline ends. The CDR3 DNA is TGTGCCAGCAGCTTGGGTAGGGGACACGGGGAGCTGTTTTTT. Protein: CASSLGRGHGELFF.

This clone was seen a single time. The chain employs TRBV2 and TRBJ2-3, with TRBD1 matching 10 bases. The germline gives CDR1 SNHLY, CDR2 FYNNEI. V lost 6 bases to trimming and J lost 3 bases; unmatched junction nucleotides: 15. The CDR3 is made up of 18 amino acids. CDR3 residues: CASSRPERDRGETDTQYF. CDR3 in DNA: TGTGCCAGCAGCAGGCCTGAACGGGACAGGGGAGAAACAGATACGCAGTATTTT.

Details on this clone: The sample carries other DNA sequences with the same CDR3. The rearrangement joins TRBV30 to TRBJ1-3, with D unclear. This CDR3 is built from 13 residues. The germline V gene has CDR1 GTSNPN and CDR2 SVGIG (reference sequence). Deletions cut 0 bases from V and 0 bases from J, with 3 bases between. CDR3 sequence reads: CAWSVLSGNTIYF. The DNA of the CDR3 is TGTGCCTGGAGTGTCCTCTCTGGAAACACCATATATTTT.

The chain links TRBV4-2 to TRBJ1-5; maybe TRBD1 (5 bases). The CDR3 spans 15 residues. The germline CDR1 and CDR2 sequences are LGHNA and YNFKEQ. The V end was cut by 1 base, the J end by 2 bases, with 9 bases between. The DNA of the CDR3 is TGTGCCAGCAGCCAAGTCGCCAGGGGCAATCAGCCCCAGCATTTT. Its protein is CASSQVARGNQPQHF.

The chain uses TRBV25-1 and TRBJ1-2; a weak D match, TRBD1 (6 bases). The ends were cut back, 4 bases at V and 2 bases at J, with 11 bases in the middle. The germline gives CDR1 MGHDK, CDR2 SYGVNS. There are 14 residues in the CDR3. CDR3 in amino acids: CASSGAGDNYGYTF. DNA of the CDR3: TGTGCCAGCAGTGGGGCAGGGGACAACTATGGCTACACCTTC.

This clone was recorded only once. V usage is TRBV20-1 and J usage is TRBJ2-3; D not resolved. The CDR3 is 11 residues long. The V gene's germline CDR1 is DFQATT and CDR2 SNEGSKA (reference sequence). Trimming cost V 7 bases and J 4 bases, with 9 bases left between them. The CDR3 DNA is TGCAGTGTAGGAGACGCAGATACGCAGTATTTT. Amino acids: CSVGDADTQYF.

The chain employs TRBV6-5 and TRBJ1-2, with TRBD1 matching over 8 bases. Trimming at V came to 8 bases and at J to 3 bases, leaving 5 bases not matched to a gene. Germline V gene lookup returns CDR1 MNHEY and CDR2 SVGAGI. The CDR3 sequence is 13 residues long. The CDR3 sequence: CASRTGWDYGYTF. Here the CDR3 DNA reads TGTGCCAGCCGGACAGGGTGGGACTATGGCTACACCTTC.

This chain connects TRBV7-2 to TRBJ2-3, with 7 bases that match TRBD2. The V gene's germline CDR1 is SGHTA and CDR2 FQGNSA. V shed 8 bases, J shed 6 bases, and the junction held 11 bases outside the gene matches. There are 14 residues in the CDR3. The CDR3 sequence: CASGLAGDGDTQYF. The CDR3 bases are TGTGCCAGCGGGCTGGCGGGAGATGGGGATACGCAGTATTTT.

J is TRBJ1-2 and V is TRBV29-1, with TRBD1 matching 10 bases. V lost 5 bases, J lost 7 bases, and 10 bases stayed unmatched. The germline CDR1 and CDR2 sequences are SQVTM and ANQGSEA. The CDR3 covers 14 residues. For the CDR3, the DNA is TGCAGCGTTTATACCGGGACAGGGGTCTCTGGCTACACCTTC. This sequence encodes CSVYTGTGVSGYTF.

The J gene is TRBJ1-1, the V gene TRBV19; D uncertain. V lost 5 bases to trimming and J lost 0 bases, with 7 bases between them. CDR1 is LNHDA, CDR2 SQIVND, per germline (reference sequence). CDR3 size: 13 residues. The CDR3 nucleotides are TGTGCCAGTAGTGCTAATATGAACACTGAAGCTTTCTTT. It yields the protein CASSANMNTEAFF.

Only one count was recorded for this clone. The CDR3 DNA reads as TGTGCCAGTAGTCCCAACAGAGGAGGTGCAAAACTGTTTTTT. It translates to CASSPNRGGAKLFF. The chain employs TRBV19 and TRBJ1-4; the D is unclear. Germline lookup yields CDR1 LNHDA and CDR2 SQIVND (reference sequence). The CDR3 spans 14 residues. The V gene lost 5 bases and the J gene lost 10 bases, with 17 bases spanning the gap.

This clone appeared a single time. The chain has TRBV4-3 and TRBJ2-1, with 7 bases lining up with TRBD1. This CDR3 is 17 amino acids long. Unmatched junction bases numbered 12, after V lost 0 bases and J lost 7 bases. CDR1 is LGHNA and CDR2 is YSLEER in the germline V gene. Here the CDR3 reads CASSQDRGQYQPNEQFF. The CDR3 nucleotides are TGCGCCAGCAGCCAAGATAGGGGACAGTACCAGCCAAATGAGCAGTTCTTC.

This clone was observed a single time. J is TRBJ1-3 and V is TRBV5-6; D unclear. The CDR3 loop spans 15 amino acids. Per germline, CDR1 SGHDT and CDR2 YYEEEE. V was clipped by 3 bases and J by 0 bases, with 10 bases between them. As DNA, the CDR3 is TGTGCCAGCAGCTCCCGAGTGGTCTCTGGAAACACCATATATTTT. It yields the protein CASSSRVVSGNTIYF.

The rearrangement uses TRBV19 and TRBJ1-2; tentative D call: TRBD1 (6 bases). CDR3 length equals 14 residues. Germline loops: CDR1 LNHDA, CDR2 SQIVND (reference sequence). With 3 bases removed from V and 6 bases from J, the gap between germline ends came to 14 bases. The CDR3 DNA follows: TGTGCCAGTAGTATCTCCAGGGGATCTAATGGCTACACCTTC. This translates into CASSISRGSNGYTF.

The chain links TRBV7-2 to TRBJ1-2; TRBD1 might be the D (5 bases). This CDR3 is 13 amino acids long. The V gene lost 3 bases and the J gene lost 6 bases, with 11 bases spanning the gap. The V gene's germline CDR1 is SGHTA and CDR2 FQGNSA. CDR3 sequence: CASSFSAGNGYTF. For the CDR3, the DNA is TGTGCCAGCAGCTTTTCGGCAGGGAATGGCTACACCTTC.